Below are 6 T cell receptor beta chains sequenced from a single sample in a study of cytomegalovirus exposure and HLA in healthy donors. Primers: 60 Vbeta forward and 13 Jbeta reverse. Sequenced by immunoSEQ multiplex PCR; TCRdb stores in-frame clones only, minus some. Among 130,000 or so clones listed, around 66% were seen once. Sequences were obtained from PBMCs. These receptor sequences come from a woman aged 40-49 years in good health and CMV-seropositive.

This chain uses TRBV9 with TRBJ1-3, with 7 positions matching TRBD1. V shed 0 bases, J shed 1 base, and the junction held 7 bases outside the gene matches. The germline V gene has CDR1 SGDLS and CDR2 YYNGEE. The CDR3 has 17 amino acids. The CDR3: CASSVARQTGSGNTIYF. CDR3 sequence (DNA): TGTGCCAGCAGCGTAGCTCGCCAGACAGGGTCTGGAAACACCATATATTTT.

The rearrangement uses TRBV27 and TRBJ2-7; 7 bases fit TRBD2. This CDR3 contains 15 residues. The V and J ends lost 3 bases and 4 bases, in that order; junction bases with no gene match: 9. Germline CDR1 reads MNHEY; CDR2 reads SMNVEV (reference sequence). The CDR3 DNA sequence: TGTGCCAGCAGTTTCGAGGGCGGGAGTACGTACGAGCAGTACTTC. Protein sequence: CASSFEGGSTYEQYF.

Only one count was recorded for this clone. The genes are TRBV11-3 and TRBJ2-5; D perhaps matches TRBD2 (6 bases). In germline, CDR1 is SGHNT, CDR2 YENEEA. The V end was cut by 1 base, the J end by 2 bases, with 14 bases between. This CDR3 spans 16 amino acids. CDR3 sequence reads: CASSLGRGTTQETQYF. CDR3 bases: TGTGCCAGCAGCTTAGGCCGGGGGACGACACAAGAGACCCAGTACTTC.

The CDR3, as DNA: TGTGCCAGCACCTACGATGGGACAAGCACAGATACGCAGTATTTT. Its translation is CASTYDGTSTDTQYF. V and J are TRBV6-5 and TRBJ2-3; tentatively, D is TRBD1 (6 bases). Trimming left V 7 bases short and J 0 bases short, with 14 bases between. CDR1 and CDR2 from the germline V gene are MNHEY and SVGAGI. The CDR3 contains 15 residues.

This rearrangement joins TRBV15 to TRBJ2-5; 8 nucleotides match TRBD2. Near its end, the DNA agrees better with TRBJ2-7, so the J call may be wrong. This CDR3 is 16 amino acids long. The germline gives CDR1 LNHNV, CDR2 YYDKDF (reference sequence). The CDR3 region has the DNA TGTGCCACCAGCCTAGGTCCGGGAGGGCCTATATACGAGCAGTACTTC. It specifies CATSLGPGGPIYEQYF.

The V call is TRBV11-3, the J call TRBJ2-7; TRBD2 matches 9 bases. The germline CDR1 and CDR2 sequences are SGHNT and YENEEA. V lost 5 bases and J lost 3; bases outside the gene matches: 14. The CDR3 contains 17 residues. This chain's CDR3 is CASSPAGGGETGYEQYF. CDR3 DNA: TGTGCCAGCAGCCCGGCGGGAGGGGGCGAAACGGGCTACGAGCAGTACTTC.